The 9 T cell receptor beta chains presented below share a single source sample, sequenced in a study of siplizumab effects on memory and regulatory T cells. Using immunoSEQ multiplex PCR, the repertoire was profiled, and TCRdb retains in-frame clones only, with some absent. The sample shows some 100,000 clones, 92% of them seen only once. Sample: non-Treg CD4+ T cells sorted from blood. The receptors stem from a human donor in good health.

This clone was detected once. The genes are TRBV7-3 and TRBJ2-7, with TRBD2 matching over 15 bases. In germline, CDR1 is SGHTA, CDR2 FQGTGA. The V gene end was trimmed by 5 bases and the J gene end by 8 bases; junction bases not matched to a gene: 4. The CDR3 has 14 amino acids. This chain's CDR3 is CASSPGLAGGKQYF. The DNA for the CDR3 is TGTGCCAGCAGCCCGGGACTAGCGGGAGGAAAGCAGTACTTC.

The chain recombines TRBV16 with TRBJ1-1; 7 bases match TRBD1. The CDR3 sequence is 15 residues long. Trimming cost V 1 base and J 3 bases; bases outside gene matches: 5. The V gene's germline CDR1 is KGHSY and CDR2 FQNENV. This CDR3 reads CASSQLRQGDTEAFF. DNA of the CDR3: TGTGCCAGCAGCCAATTAAGGCAGGGGGACACTGAAGCTTTCTTT. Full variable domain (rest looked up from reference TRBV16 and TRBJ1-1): GEEVAQTPKHLVRGEGQKAKLYCAPIKGHSYVFWYQQVLKNEFKFLISFQNENVFDETGMPKERFSAKCLPNSPCSLEIQATKLEDSAVYFCASSQLRQGDTEAFFGQGTRLTVV.

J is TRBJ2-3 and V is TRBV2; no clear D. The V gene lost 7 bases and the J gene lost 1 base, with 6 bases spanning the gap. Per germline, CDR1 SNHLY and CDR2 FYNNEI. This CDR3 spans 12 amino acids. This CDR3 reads CASNRGTDTQYF. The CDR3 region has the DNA TGTGCCAGCAACCGGGGCACAGATACGCAGTATTTT.

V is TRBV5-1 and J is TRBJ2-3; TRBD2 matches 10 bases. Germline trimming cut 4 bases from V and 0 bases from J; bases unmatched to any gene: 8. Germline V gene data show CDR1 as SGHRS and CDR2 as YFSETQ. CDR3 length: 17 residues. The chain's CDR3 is CASSRGSGRGSTDTQYF. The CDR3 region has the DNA TGCGCCAGCAGCCGAGGAAGCGGGAGGGGTAGCACAGATACGCAGTATTTT. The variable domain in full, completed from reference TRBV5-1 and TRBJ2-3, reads KAGVTQTPRYLIKTRGQQVTLSCSPISGHRSVSWYQQTPGQGLQFLFEYFSETQRNKGNFPGRFSGRQFSNSRSEMNVSTLELGDSALYLCASSRGSGRGSTDTQYFGPGTRLTVL.

The CDR3 region has the DNA TGTGCCAGCAGCTTAATCCCCGGGGATACGCAGTATTTT. Protein product: CASSLIPGDTQYF. This chain joins TRBV7-3 and TRBJ2-3; D unclear. Germline V gene data show CDR1 as SGHTA and CDR2 as FQGTGA. The V end was cut by 1 base, the J end by 6 bases, with 8 bases between. CDR3 length: 13 residues.

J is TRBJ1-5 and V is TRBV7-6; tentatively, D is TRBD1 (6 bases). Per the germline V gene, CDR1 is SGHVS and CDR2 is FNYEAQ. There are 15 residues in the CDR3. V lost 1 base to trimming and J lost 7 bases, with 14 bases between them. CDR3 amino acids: CASSLDYGGAQPQHF. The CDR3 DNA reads TGTGCCAGCAGCTTAGACTACGGGGGCGCCCAGCCCCAGCATTTT.

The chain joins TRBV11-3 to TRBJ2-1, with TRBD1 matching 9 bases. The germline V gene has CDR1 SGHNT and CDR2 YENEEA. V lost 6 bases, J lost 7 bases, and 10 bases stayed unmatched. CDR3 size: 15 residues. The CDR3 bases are TGTGCCAGCAGAACACCGGGACAGGGTGCGAATGAGCAGTTCTTC. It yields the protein CASRTPGQGANEQFF.

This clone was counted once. In DNA, the CDR3 is TGTGCCAGCAGACCACGATCAGGGGTCTATGGCTACACCTTC. This translates into CASRPRSGVYGYTF. The chain has TRBV28 and TRBJ1-2; tentatively, D is TRBD1 (6 bases). CDR3 length: 14 residues. Trimming stripped 6 bases from V and 4 bases from J, with 15 bases between. CDR1 is MDHEN, CDR2 SYDVKM, per germline.

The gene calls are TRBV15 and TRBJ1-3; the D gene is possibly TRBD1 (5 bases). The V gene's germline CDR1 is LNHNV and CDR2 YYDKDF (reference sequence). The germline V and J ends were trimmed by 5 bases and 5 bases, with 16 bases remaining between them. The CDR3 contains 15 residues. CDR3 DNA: TGTGCCACCAGCTTAAACGCAGAGGGACGAAACACCATATATTTT. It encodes CATSLNAEGRNTIYF.